This TCR beta chain was profiled in a study of spatial heterogeneity in lung cancer. Study-level results: At tumor resection, ubiquitous expanded TCRs were detected in blood more often than later.

The time point is: sample taken at primary tumor resection. In each case, whole RNA from tumor, nontumor lung or frozen PBMC was sequenced unsorted. MiXCR, applied by TCRdb to the 5' RACE reads, yields one record per CDR3 protein. This sample has tens of thousands of distinct CDR3 sequences, with around 12% found just once. Trimming pared 6 bases from V and 2 bases from J, leaving 11 bases between. The CDR3 runs to 13 residues. This clonotype was seen a few times. Its antigen is undetermined. This rearrangement joins TRBV12-3 or TRBV12-4 to TRBJ2-7; weak D call: TRBD1 (6 bases). This TCR was recovered from a male donor with early-stage non-small cell lung cancer. This sample comprised PBMCs, obtained at surgery. CDR3 sequence (DNA): TGTGCCAGCAGCCGGGACACCCCCTACGAGCAGTACTTC. It translates to CASSRDTPYEQYF.